This is a list of T cell receptor beta chains from one sample in a study of T cell responses to AZD1222 COVID-19 vaccine. The assay was immunoSEQ multiplex PCR, and TCRdb's table has in-frame clones only and misses some. Here the sample spans about 140,000 clones, 85% to 90% being singletons. This specimen was peripheral blood, taken on day 0 of AZD1222 vaccination. All receptors come from an adult in good health. CDR3s include the opening cysteine and the closing phenylalanine or tryptophan. A D gene is named only where the DNA matches it firmly. A clone size is listed for some rows: how often the clone was seen (once, few, many), or a class if it is expanded.

clone size: once; D gene: NA; J gene: TRBJ2-7; V gene: TRBV2; CDR3 protein: CASSTGQRYEQYF; CDR3 DNA: TGTGCCAGCAGCACCGGACAGAGGTACGAGCAGTACTTC
clone size: NA; D gene: NA; J gene: TRBJ2-5; V gene: TRBV28; CDR3 protein: CASSPGSPGRNTQETQYF; CDR3 DNA: TGTGCCAGCAGCCCCGGGTCTCCGGGACGAAATACGCAAGAGACCCAGTACTTC
clone size: NA; D gene: NA; J gene: TRBJ1-5; V gene: TRBV27; CDR3 protein: CASSLRGPFQPQHF; CDR3 DNA: TGTGCCAGCAGTTTGCGGGGTCCGTTTCAGCCCCAGCATTTT
clone size: NA; D gene: NA; J gene: TRBJ2-5; V gene: TRBV15; CDR3 protein: CATQIAASFETQYF; CDR3 DNA: TGTGCCACCCAGATTGCGGCCTCGTTCGAGACCCAGTACTTC
clone size: NA; D gene: NA; J gene: TRBJ2-1; V gene: TRBV3-1/TRBV3-2; CDR3 protein: CASSQAGLSDNEQFF; CDR3 DNA: TGTGCCAGCAGCCAAGCGGGTCTCTCGGACAATGAGCAGTTCTTC
clone size: NA; D gene: NA; J gene: TRBJ1-2; V gene: TRBV14; CDR3 protein: CASSQDHRGSGTPNYGYTF; CDR3 DNA: TGTGCCAGCAGCCAAGATCATCGGGGCTCCGGGACGCCTAACTATGGCTACACCTTC
clone size: NA; D gene: NA; J gene: TRBJ2-7; V gene: TRBV27; CDR3 protein: CASSLVGTYEQYF; CDR3 DNA: TGTGCCAGCAGTTTAGTAGGGACCTACGAGCAGTACTTC
clone size: NA; D gene: TRBD2; J gene: TRBJ2-5; V gene: TRBV19; CDR3 protein: CASSIGLAGGRGETQYF; CDR3 DNA: TGTGCCAGTAGTATAGGACTAGCGGGGGGCCGGGGAGAGACCCAGTACTTC
clone size: NA; D gene: NA; J gene: TRBJ1-5; V gene: TRBV7-9; CDR3 protein: CASSLDNGYQHF; CDR3 DNA: TGTGCCAGCAGCTTAGACAACGGCTACCAGCATTTT
clone size: NA; D gene: NA; J gene: TRBJ1-3; V gene: TRBV5-4; CDR3 protein: CASSNQGRISGNTIYF; CDR3 DNA: TGTGCCAGCAGCAACCAGGGACGTATCTCTGGAAACACCATATATTTT
clone size: NA; D gene: NA; J gene: TRBJ1-5; V gene: TRBV10-3; CDR3 protein: CAISPEGSHQPQHF; CDR3 DNA: TGTGCCATCAGTCCTGAGGGGAGCCATCAGCCCCAGCATTTT
clone size: NA; D gene: NA; J gene: TRBJ1-6; V gene: TRBV15; CDR3 protein: CATSKETIFNSPLHF; CDR3 DNA: TGTGCCACCAGCAAAGAGACAATCTTCAATTCACCCCTCCACTTT
clone size: NA; D gene: NA; J gene: TRBJ1-1; V gene: TRBV3-1/TRBV3-2; CDR3 protein: CASSQDLGERAFF; CDR3 DNA: TGTGCCAGCAGCCAAGATTTAGGGGAAAGAGCTTTCTTT
clone size: NA; D gene: TRBD2; J gene: TRBJ2-3; V gene: TRBV19; CDR3 protein: CASSISAGGPDTQYF; CDR3 DNA: TGTGCCAGTAGTATTTCTGCGGGAGGGCCAGATACGCAGTATTTT
clone size: once; D gene: TRBD1; J gene: TRBJ2-7; V gene: TRBV11-2; CDR3 protein: CASSTPDRDEQYF; CDR3 DNA: TGTGCCAGCAGCACCCCCGACAGGGACGAGCAGTACTTC
clone size: few; D gene: NA; J gene: TRBJ1-1; V gene: TRBV3-1/TRBV3-2; CDR3 protein: CASSQRSAWYTEAFF; CDR3 DNA: TGTGCCAGCAGCCAGAGGTCCGCCTGGTACACAGAAGCTTTCTTT
clone size: NA; D gene: NA; J gene: TRBJ2-7; V gene: TRBV2; CDR3 protein: CASSRRGPVYYEQYF; CDR3 DNA: TGTGCCAGCAGTCGGAGGGGGCCCGTGTACTACGAGCAGTACTTC
clone size: NA; D gene: TRBD1; J gene: TRBJ1-2; V gene: TRBV7-2; CDR3 protein: CASSLERDRGAGYTF; CDR3 DNA: TGTGCCAGCAGCTTAGAAAGGGACAGGGGGGCCGGCTACACCTTC
clone size: NA; D gene: TRBD2; J gene: TRBJ2-7; V gene: TRBV11-2; CDR3 protein: CASSLVFRGRGILYEQYF; CDR3 DNA: TGTGCCAGCAGCTTAGTTTTTCGCGGGAGGGGTATATTGTACGAGCAGTACTTC
clone size: NA; D gene: NA; J gene: TRBJ1-2; V gene: TRBV10-2; CDR3 protein: CASRTGTNGYTF; CDR3 DNA: TGCGCCAGCAGGACCGGGACTAATGGCTACACCTTC
clone size: NA; D gene: NA; J gene: TRBJ2-7; V gene: TRBV18; CDR3 protein: CASSGTVYYEQYF; CDR3 DNA: TGTGCCAGCTCAGGAACAGTTTACTACGAGCAGTACTTC